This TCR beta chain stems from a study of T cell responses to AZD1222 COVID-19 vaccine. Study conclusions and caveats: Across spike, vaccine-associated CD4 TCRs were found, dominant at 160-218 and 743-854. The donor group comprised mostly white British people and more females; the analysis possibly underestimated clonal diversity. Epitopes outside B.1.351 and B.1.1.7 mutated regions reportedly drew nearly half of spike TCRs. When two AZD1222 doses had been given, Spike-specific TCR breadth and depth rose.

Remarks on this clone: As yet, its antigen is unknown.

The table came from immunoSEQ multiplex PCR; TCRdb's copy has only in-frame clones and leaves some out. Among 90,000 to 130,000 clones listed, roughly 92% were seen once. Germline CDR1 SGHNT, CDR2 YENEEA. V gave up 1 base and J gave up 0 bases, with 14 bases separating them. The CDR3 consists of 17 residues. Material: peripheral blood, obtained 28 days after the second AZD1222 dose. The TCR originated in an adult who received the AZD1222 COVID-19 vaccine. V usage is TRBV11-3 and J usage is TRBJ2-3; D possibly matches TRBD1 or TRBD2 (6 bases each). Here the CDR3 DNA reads TGTGCCAGCAGCTTAGGCGGGACAACTAAAAGCACAGATACGCAGTATTTT. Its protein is CASSLGGTTKSTDTQYF.